There are a few counts of the clone carrying this T cell receptor beta chain. Its target is not known. This specimen belongs to a study of CD8 T cells in ankylosing spondylitis. V was clipped by 1 base and J by 7 bases, with 5 bases between them. The CDR3 has 12 residues. Per the germline V gene, CDR1 is KGHSY and CDR2 is FQNENV. Notes on the study in general: Characteristic of ankylosing spondylitis blood, it appeared, was a TCR beta motif comprising about eight highly homologous variants. Matched ankylosing spondylitis synovial fluid reportedly contained a significantly enriched population of disease-linked clones. In synovial fluid and blood from reactive arthritis, some motif variants were previously reported.

TCRdb recomputed calls from the 5' RACE reads with MiXCR, one row per CDR3 protein. The sample has 500,000 or so distinct CDR3 sequences, approximately 5% seen once; the top ten hold under 4.5%. V gene TRBV16 combines with J gene TRBJ2-4; D not resolved. This sequence originates from a male donor with ankylosing spondylitis. What was sequenced was blood, either unsorted or a sorted T cell fraction (not recorded which). DNA for the CDR3: TGTGCCAGCAGCCAATATCAGAACATTCAGTACTTC. This sequence encodes CASSQYQNIQYF.